These 20 T cell receptor beta chains came from one sample sequenced in a study of blood T cells in healthy people across ages. Primed by a sample-barcoded 5' primer and a J-beta primer mix, a second PCR proceeded for 7 to 11 cycles. TCRdb reprocessed the 5' RACE reads with MiXCR, giving one entry per CDR3 protein. Of 1.5 million to 2 million distinct CDR3 sequences detected, approximately 39% appear once; the ten largest clones hold about 21%. Sequencing was performed on blood. All receptors come from a human donor in good health.

This clonotype showed up many times. The chain employs TRBV6-2 or TRBV6-3 and TRBJ1-2; possible D gene TRBD1, 6 bases. There are 12 residues in the CDR3. CDR1 is MNHEY, CDR2 SVGEGT, per germline. The V and J ends lost 6 bases and 6 bases respectively, with 11 bases between them. The CDR3 DNA reads TGTGCCAGCAGCCTTAGGACAGATGGCTACACCTTC. Its translation: CASSLRTDGYTF.

Ten or more counts support this clonotype. The chain uses TRBV20-1 and TRBJ2-3; D unclear. Germline assignment: CDR1 DFQATT and CDR2 SNEGSKA (reference sequence). The CDR3 is 12 amino acids. Trimming pared 1 base from V and 6 bases from J, leaving 8 bases between. CDR3 amino acids: CSARVGSDTQYF. The CDR3 coding sequence is TGCAGTGCTAGAGTAGGCTCTGATACGCAGTATTTT.

This clonotype was seen once. V gene TRBV28 combines with J gene TRBJ2-2; tentative D call: TRBD1 (5 bases). The CDR3 length is 15 residues. Trimming shortened V by 5 bases and J by 0 bases, and 10 bases separated the two germline ends. Looked up from germline, CDR1 is MDHEN and CDR2 is SYDVKM. The CDR3 coding sequence is TGTGCCAGCAGTGCAGGGATTTCGAACACCGGGGAGCTGTTTTTT. It is translated as CASSAGISNTGELFF.

The chain couples TRBV11-1 to TRBJ2-7, with 8 bases that match TRBD2. The V gene's germline CDR1 is SGHAT and CDR2 FQDESV (reference sequence). There are 15 residues in the CDR3. V trimming: 5 bases; J trimming: 6 bases; junction bases outside the gene matches: 12. The CDR3 is CASSTLTGGMGEQYF. CDR3 bases: TGTGCCAGCAGCACCTTGACGGGGGGGATGGGCGAGCAGTACTTC.

In its sample, this clonotype was seen a few times. The V and J genes are TRBV29-1 and TRBJ2-7; possibly TRBD1 for D (6 bases). The CDR3 runs to 14 residues. Germline CDR1 is SQVTM and CDR2 is ANQGSEA. V was shortened by 4 bases and J by 3 bases, with 16 bases between the two germline ends. Here the CDR3 reads CSVVGRDKIYEQYF. The CDR3 DNA reads TGCAGCGTTGTTGGCCGGGACAAGATCTACGAGCAGTACTTC.

J is TRBJ1-1 and V is TRBV9; 10 nucleotides align to TRBD1. Germline trimming cut 0 bases from V and 0 bases from J; bases unmatched to any gene: 14. Germline lookup yields CDR1 SGDLS and CDR2 YYNGEE. This CDR3 has 20 amino acids. In DNA form, the CDR3 reads TGTGCCAGCAGCGTAGCCGGGACTCCGACAGGGGGCCGAATGAACACTGAAGCTTTCTTT. Translated: CASSVAGTPTGGRMNTEAFF.

The rearrangement links TRBV10-3 to TRBJ2-7, with unresolved D. V shed 1 base and J shed 2 bases, with 9 bases lying between them. CDR1 is ENHRY and CDR2 is SYGVKD in the germline V gene. The CDR3 is made up of 14 amino acids. DNA for the CDR3: TGTGCCATCAGTGAGTACAGTCCCCCCTACGAGCAGTACTTC. Amino acid sequence: CAISEYSPPYEQYF.

The V gene is TRBV5-1, the J gene TRBJ2-5; 7 bases align to TRBD1. V shed 3 bases, J shed 13 bases, and the junction held 15 bases outside the gene matches. The CDR3 sequence is 14 residues long. Per the germline V gene, CDR1 is SGHRS and CDR2 is YFSETQ. CDR3 bases: TGCGCCAGCAGCTACGGGACAGTCTACTACGAGCGGTACTTC. This encodes CASSYGTVYYERYF.

V is TRBV20-1 and J is TRBJ2-4; no clear D. The last part of the DNA fits TRBJ2-7 better; the J call may be wrong. CDR1 is DFQATT, CDR2 SNEGSKA, per germline (reference sequence). This CDR3 is 13 amino acids long. CDR3 sequence reads: CSARDFHRYEQYF. CDR3 sequence (DNA): TGCAGTGCTAGAGATTTCCACAGATACGAGCAGTACTTC.

This clonotype was seen only a few times. The chain recombines TRBV7-9 with TRBJ1-4; TRBD1 agrees at 11 bases. The germline CDR1 and CDR2 sequences are SEHNR and FQNEAQ (reference sequence). CDR3 length: 17 amino acids. J gave up 8 bases and V 5 bases, and 13 bases lay outside the gene matches. The CDR3 loop reads CASSPPGTGGVREKLFF. CDR3 DNA sequence: TGTGCCAGCAGCCCGCCCGGGACAGGGGGGGTGCGAGAAAAACTGTTTTTT.

The chain couples TRBV2 to TRBJ2-4; a weak D match, TRBD1 (6 bases). The J call is uncertain, as TRBJ2-7 better fits the DNA end. This CDR3 has 14 residues. Germline CDR1 is SNHLY and CDR2 is FYNNEI. The CDR3 loop is CASHRPGQRGEQYF. DNA for the CDR3: TGTGCCAGCCACCGCCCGGGACAAAGGGGCGAGCAGTACTTC.

This clonotype has just a few counts. V gene TRBV20-1 combines with J gene TRBJ2-4; 9 positions match TRBD1. The J segment lost 7 bases and the V segment lost 6 bases, leaving 7 bases of the junction unmatched. Germline CDR1 is DFQATT and CDR2 is SNEGSKA (reference sequence). This CDR3 region has 13 residues. CDR3 region: CSALNRGPNIQYF. In nucleotides, the CDR3 is TGCAGTGCCCTTAACAGGGGGCCGAACATTCAGTACTTC.

The genes are TRBV5-6 and TRBJ2-7; 12 bases fit TRBD1. This CDR3 is 15 amino acids long. Germline loops: CDR1 SGHDT, CDR2 YYEEEE. The V and J ends lost 3 bases and 2 bases, in that order; junction bases with no gene match: 3. CDR3 residues: CASSSGTGGPYEQYF. CDR3 DNA sequence: TGTGCCAGCAGCTCGGGGACAGGGGGCCCCTACGAGCAGTACTTC.

This chain uses TRBV20-1 with TRBJ2-7; TRBD1 is a possible D gene (5 bases). Trimming took 1 base from V and 0 from J, leaving 13 bases between them. This CDR3 spans 15 amino acids. Germline lookup yields CDR1 DFQATT and CDR2 SNEGSKA (reference sequence). DNA of the CDR3: TGCAGTGCTAGAGGGCAGGGATCATTCTCCTACGAGCAGTACTTC. It is translated as CSARGQGSFSYEQYF.

This clonotype occurred a few times. The chain carries TRBV29-1 and TRBJ2-1; TRBD2 agrees at 9 bases. CDR3 length: 13 amino acids. Germline CDR1 and CDR2: SQVTM and ANQGSEA. V dropped 6 bases and J dropped 7; count of bases not matched to a gene: 7. The CDR3 coding sequence is TGCAGCGTGATAGCGGGGGTGGTAAATGAGCAGTTCTTC. Encoded protein: CSVIAGVVNEQFF.

This chain joins TRBV4-3 and TRBJ2-5; D might be TRBD2 (6 bases). V was cut by 0 bases and J by 7 bases, with 15 bases left in between. This CDR3 is 15 amino acids long. Germline values: CDR1 LGHNA, CDR2 YSLEER. The CDR3 bases are TGCGCCAGCAGCCAAGAATGGCTTGGGGGAGGGACCCAGTACTTC. Translation gives CASSQEWLGGGTQYF.

The V and J genes are TRBV6-2 or TRBV6-3 and TRBJ2-3; 9 bases fit TRBD2. The CDR3 spans 16 residues. Germline V gene lookup returns CDR1 MNHEY and CDR2 SVGEGT. The V and J ends lost 0 bases and 3 bases, in that order; junction bases with no gene match: 4. CDR3 in DNA: TGTGCCAGCAGTTACTCCAGCGGGGGGTCGACAGATACGCAGTATTTT. Protein product: CASSYSSGGSTDTQYF.

The chain is built from TRBV20-1 and TRBJ1-2; 8 nucleotides line up with TRBD1. The CDR3 totals 15 residues. Germline-derived CDR1 and CDR2 are DFQATT and SNEGSKA (reference sequence). V trimming: 6 bases; J trimming: 8 bases; junction bases outside the gene matches: 17. The CDR3 DNA reads as TGCAGTGCCACCGGGACAGGCGCCGGGGTAAGAGGCTACACCTTC. Translated: CSATGTGAGVRGYTF.

In this sample, this clonotype turned up a few times. V usage is TRBV7-9 and J usage is TRBJ2-6, with a possible D match to TRBD1 (6 bases). V was cut by 5 bases and J by 2 bases, with 16 bases left in between. The germline CDR1 and CDR2 sequences are SEHNR and FQNEAQ (reference sequence). The CDR3 consists of 17 residues. As DNA, the CDR3 is TGTGCCAGCAGCGCCCCGGAGAACAGGGCTGGGGCCAACGTCCTGACTTTC. Protein sequence: CASSAPENRAGANVLTF.

This clonotype turned up a few times. The V gene is TRBV5-1, the J gene TRBJ1-6; D uncertain. This CDR3 is built from 14 residues. Per the germline V gene, CDR1 is SGHRS and CDR2 is YFSETQ. V was pared by 2 bases and J by 9 bases, with 12 bases between. CDR3 loop: CASSFGVAGSPLHF. CDR3 coding DNA: TGCGCCAGCAGCTTCGGGGTTGCGGGTTCACCCCTCCACTTT. Complete variable domain (other parts from reference TRBV5-1 and TRBJ1-6): KAGVTQTPRYLIKTRGQQVTLSCSPISGHRSVSWYQQTPGQGLQFLFEYFSETQRNKGNFPGRFSGRQFSNSRSEMNVSTLELGDSALYLCASSFGVAGSPLHFGNGTRLTVT.